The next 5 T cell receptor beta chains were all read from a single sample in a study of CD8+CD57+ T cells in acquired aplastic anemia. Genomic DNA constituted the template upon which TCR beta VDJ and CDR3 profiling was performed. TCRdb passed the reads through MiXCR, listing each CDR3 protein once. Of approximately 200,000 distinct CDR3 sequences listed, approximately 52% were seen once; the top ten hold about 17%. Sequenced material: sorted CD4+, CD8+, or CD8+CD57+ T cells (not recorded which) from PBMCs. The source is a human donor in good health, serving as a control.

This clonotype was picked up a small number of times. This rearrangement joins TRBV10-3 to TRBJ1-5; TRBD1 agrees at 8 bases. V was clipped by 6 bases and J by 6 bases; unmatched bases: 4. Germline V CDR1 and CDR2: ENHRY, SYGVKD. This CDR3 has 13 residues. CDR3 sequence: CAIRDRVGQPQHF. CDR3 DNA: TGTGCCATCAGGGACAGGGTTGGTCAGCCCCAGCATTTT.

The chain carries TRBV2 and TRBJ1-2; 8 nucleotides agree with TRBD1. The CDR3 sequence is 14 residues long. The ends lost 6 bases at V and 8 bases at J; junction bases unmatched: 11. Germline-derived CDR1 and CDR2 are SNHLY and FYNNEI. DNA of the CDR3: TGTGCCAGCAGGTCGGACAGGGAGACAAGCGGCTACACCTTC. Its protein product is CASRSDRETSGYTF. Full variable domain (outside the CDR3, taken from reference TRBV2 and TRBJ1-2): EPEVTQTPSHQVTQMGQEVILRCVPISNHLYFYWYRQILGQKVEFLVSFYNNEISEKSEIFDDQFSVERPDGSNFTLKIRSTKLEDSAMYFCASRSDRETSGYTFGSGTRLTVV.

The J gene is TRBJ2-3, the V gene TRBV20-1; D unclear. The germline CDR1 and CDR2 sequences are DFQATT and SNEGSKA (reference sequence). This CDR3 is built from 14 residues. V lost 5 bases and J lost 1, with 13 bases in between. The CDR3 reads CSAVDLKGTDTQYF. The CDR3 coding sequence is TGCAGTGCTGTGGACCTGAAGGGCACAGATACGCAGTATTTT.

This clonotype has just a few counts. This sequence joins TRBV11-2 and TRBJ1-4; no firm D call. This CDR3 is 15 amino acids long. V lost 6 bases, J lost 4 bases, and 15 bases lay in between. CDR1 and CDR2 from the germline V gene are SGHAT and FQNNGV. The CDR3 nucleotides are TGTGCCAGCAGTTTTCCGACATGGGGTAATGAAAAACTGTTTTTT. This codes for CASSFPTWGNEKLFF.

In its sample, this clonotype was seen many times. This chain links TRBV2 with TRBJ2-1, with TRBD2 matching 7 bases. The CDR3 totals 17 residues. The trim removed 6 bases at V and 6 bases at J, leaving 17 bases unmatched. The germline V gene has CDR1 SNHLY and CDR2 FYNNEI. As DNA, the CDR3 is TGTGCCAGCAGGCGCCCGGGACTATCCCGAACCCCCAATGAGCAGTTCTTC. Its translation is CASRRPGLSRTPNEQFF.